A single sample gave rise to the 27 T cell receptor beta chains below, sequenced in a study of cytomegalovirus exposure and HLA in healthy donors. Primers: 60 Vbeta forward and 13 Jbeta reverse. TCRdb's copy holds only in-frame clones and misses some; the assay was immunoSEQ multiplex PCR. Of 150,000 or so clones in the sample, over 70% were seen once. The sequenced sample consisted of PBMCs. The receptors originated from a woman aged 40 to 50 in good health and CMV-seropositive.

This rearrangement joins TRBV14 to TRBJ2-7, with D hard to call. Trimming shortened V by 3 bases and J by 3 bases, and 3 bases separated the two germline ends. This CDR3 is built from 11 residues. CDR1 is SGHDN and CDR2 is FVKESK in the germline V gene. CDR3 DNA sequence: TGTGCCAGCAGCCATAGCTACGAGCAGTACTTC. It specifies CASSHSYEQYF. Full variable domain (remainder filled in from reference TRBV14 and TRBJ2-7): EAGVTQFPSHSVIEKGQTVTLRCDPISGHDNLYWYRRVMGKEIKFLLHFVKESKQDESGMPNNRFLAERTGGTYSTLKVQPAELEDSGVYFCASSHSYEQYFGPGTRLTVT.

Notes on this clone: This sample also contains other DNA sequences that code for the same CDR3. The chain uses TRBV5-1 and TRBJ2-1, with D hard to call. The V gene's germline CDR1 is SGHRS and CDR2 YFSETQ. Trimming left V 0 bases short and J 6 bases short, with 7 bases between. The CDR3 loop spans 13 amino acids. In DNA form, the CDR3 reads TGCGCCAGCAGCTTGGTTGGCAGCAATGAGCAGTTCTTC. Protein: CASSLVGSNEQFF.

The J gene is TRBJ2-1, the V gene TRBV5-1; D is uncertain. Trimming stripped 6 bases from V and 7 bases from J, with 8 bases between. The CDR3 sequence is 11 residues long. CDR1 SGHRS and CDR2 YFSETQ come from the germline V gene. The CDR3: CASTSFNEQFF. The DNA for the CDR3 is TGCGCCAGCACCTCTTTTAATGAGCAGTTCTTC.

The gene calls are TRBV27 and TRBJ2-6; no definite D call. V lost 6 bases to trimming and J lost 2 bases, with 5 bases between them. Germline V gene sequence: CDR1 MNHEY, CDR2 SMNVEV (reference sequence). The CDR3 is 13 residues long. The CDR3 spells CASRAAGANVLTF. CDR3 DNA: TGTGCCAGCAGGGCCGCTGGGGCCAACGTCCTGACTTTC.

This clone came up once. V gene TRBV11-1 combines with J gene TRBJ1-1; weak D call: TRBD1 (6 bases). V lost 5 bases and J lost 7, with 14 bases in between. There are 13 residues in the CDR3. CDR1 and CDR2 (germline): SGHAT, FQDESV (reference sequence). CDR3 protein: CASSLGTSGEAFF. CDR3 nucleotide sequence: TGTGCCAGCAGCCTCGGGACAAGTGGTGAAGCTTTCTTT. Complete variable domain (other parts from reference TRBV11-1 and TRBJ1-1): EAEVAQSPRYKITEKSQAVAFWCDPISGHATLYWYRQILGQGPELLVQFQDESVVDDSQLPKDRFSAERLKGVDSTLKIQPAELGDSAMYLCASSLGTSGEAFFGQGTRLTVV.

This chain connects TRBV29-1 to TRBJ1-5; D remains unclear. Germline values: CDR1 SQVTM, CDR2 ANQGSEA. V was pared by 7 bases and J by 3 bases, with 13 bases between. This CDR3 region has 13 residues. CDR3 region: CSASEGINQPQHF. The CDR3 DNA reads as TGCAGCGCCAGCGAGGGCATCAATCAGCCCCAGCATTTT.

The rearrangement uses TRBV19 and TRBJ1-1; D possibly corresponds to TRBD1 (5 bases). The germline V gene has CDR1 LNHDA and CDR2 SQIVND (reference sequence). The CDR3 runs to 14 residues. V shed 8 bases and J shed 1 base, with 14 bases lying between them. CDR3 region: CASGGDPWNTEAFF. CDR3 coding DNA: TGTGCCAGTGGGGGGGACCCATGGAACACTGAAGCTTTCTTT.

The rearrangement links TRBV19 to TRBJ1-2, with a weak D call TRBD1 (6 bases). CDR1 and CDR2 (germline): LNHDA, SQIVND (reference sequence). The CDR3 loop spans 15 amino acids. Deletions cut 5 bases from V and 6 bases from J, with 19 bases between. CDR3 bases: TGTGCCAGTAGTCCGGGGACACTTCTCGGAGATGGCTACACCTTC. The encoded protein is CASSPGTLLGDGYTF. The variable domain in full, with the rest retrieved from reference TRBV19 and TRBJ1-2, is DGGITQSPKYLFRKEGQNVTLSCEQNLNHDAMYWYRQDPGQGLRLIYYSQIVNDFQKGDIAEGYSVSREKKESFPLTVTSAQKNPTAFYLCASSPGTLLGDGYTFGSGTRLTVV.

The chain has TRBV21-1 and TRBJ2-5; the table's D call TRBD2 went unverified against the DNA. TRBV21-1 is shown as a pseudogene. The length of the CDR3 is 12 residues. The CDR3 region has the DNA TGTGCCTGCCCGAAAGCCCGAGAGACCCAGTACTTC. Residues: CACPKARETQYF.

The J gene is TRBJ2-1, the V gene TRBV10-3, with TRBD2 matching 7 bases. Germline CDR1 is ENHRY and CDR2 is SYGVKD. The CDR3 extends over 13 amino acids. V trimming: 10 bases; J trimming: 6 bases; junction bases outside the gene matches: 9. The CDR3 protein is CASLTSQGNEQFF. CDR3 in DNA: TGTGCCAGCCTGACTAGCCAGGGCAATGAGCAGTTCTTC.

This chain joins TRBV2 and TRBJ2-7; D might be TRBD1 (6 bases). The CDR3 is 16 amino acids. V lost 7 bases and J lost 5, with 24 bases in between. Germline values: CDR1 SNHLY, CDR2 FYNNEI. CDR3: CASTMMDRGGMHEQYF. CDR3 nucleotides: TGTGCCAGCACTATGATGGACCGAGGGGGTATGCACGAGCAGTACTTC.

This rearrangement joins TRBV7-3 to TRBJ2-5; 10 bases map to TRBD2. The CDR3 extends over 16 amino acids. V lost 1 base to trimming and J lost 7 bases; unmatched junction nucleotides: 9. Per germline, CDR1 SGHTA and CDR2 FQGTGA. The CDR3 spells CASSLNPSGGKGTQYF. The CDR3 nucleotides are TGTGCCAGCAGCTTAAATCCTAGCGGGGGTAAAGGGACCCAGTACTTC.

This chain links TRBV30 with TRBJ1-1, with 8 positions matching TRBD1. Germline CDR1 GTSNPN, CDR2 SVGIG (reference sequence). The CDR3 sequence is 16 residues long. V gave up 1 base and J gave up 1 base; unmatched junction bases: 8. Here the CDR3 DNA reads TGTGCCTGGAGTGCAGGACAGGGTAAAGCGAACACTGAAGCTTTCTTT. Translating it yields CAWSAGQGKANTEAFF.

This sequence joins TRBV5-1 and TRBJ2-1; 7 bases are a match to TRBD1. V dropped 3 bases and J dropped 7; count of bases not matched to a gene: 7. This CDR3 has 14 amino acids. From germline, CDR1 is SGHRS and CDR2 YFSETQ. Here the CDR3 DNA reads TGCGCCAGCAGCTCAAGACAGGGTCTTAATGAGCAGTTCTTC. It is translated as CASSSRQGLNEQFF.

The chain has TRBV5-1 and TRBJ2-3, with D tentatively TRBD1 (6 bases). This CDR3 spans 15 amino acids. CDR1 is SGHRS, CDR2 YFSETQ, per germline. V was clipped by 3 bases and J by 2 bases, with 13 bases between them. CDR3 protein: CASSSKGTFTDTQYF. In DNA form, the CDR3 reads TGCGCCAGCAGCTCCAAAGGGACATTCACAGATACGCAGTATTTT.

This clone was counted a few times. In DNA, the CDR3 is TGCAGCGTTGAGGAGTTGAGGGGGGAGACCCAGTACTTC. As protein: CSVEELRGETQYF. The chain joins TRBV29-1 to TRBJ2-5, with D possibly being TRBD1 (6 bases). V lost 3 bases, J lost 5 bases, and 13 bases lay in between. CDR1 is SQVTM and CDR2 is ANQGSEA in the germline V gene. This CDR3 comprises 13 residues.

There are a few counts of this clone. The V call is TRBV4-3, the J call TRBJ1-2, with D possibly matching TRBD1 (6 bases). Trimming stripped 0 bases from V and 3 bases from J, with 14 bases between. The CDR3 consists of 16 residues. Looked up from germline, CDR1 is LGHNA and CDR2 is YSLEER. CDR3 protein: CASSQELAGGHYGYTF. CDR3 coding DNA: TGCGCCAGCAGCCAAGAACTAGCGGGGGGGCACTATGGCTACACCTTC.

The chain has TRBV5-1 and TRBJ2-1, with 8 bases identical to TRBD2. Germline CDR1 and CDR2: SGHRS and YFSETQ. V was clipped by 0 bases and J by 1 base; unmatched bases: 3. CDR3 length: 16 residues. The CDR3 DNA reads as TGCGCCAGCAGCTTGGTCGGCGGGGGGTCCTACAATGAGCAGTTCTTC. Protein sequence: CASSLVGGGSYNEQFF.

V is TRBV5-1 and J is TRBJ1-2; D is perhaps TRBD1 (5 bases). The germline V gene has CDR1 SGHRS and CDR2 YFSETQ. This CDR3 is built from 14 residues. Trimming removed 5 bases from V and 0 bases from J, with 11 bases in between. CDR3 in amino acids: CASSSDSSNYGYTF. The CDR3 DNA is TGCGCCAGCAGTTCCGACAGTTCTAACTATGGCTACACCTTC.

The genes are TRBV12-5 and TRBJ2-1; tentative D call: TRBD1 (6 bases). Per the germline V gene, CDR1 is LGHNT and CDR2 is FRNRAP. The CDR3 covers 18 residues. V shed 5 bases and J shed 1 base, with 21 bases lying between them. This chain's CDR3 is CASGPLVRGFGSYNEQFF. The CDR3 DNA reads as TGTGCTAGTGGTCCCCTAGTGAGGGGGTTCGGATCCTACAATGAGCAGTTCTTC. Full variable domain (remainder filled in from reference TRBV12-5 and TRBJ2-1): DARVTQTPRHKVTEMGQEVTMRCQPILGHNTVFWYRQTMMQGLELLAYFRNRAPLDDSGMPKDRFSAEMPDATLATLKIQPSEPRDSAVYFCASGPLVRGFGSYNEQFFGPGTRLTVL.

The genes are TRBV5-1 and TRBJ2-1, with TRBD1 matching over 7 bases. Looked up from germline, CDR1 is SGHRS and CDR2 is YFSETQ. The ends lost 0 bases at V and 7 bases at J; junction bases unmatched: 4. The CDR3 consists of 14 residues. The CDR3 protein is CASSLGQGLNEQFF. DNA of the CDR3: TGCGCCAGCAGCTTGGGACAGGGTTTGAATGAGCAGTTCTTC.

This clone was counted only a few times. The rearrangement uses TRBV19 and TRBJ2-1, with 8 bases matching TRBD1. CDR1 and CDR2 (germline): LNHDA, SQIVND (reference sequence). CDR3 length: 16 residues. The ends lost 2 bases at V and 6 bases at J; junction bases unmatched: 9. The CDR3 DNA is TGTGCCAGTAGTATATCGGCCGGACAGGGCGGCAATGAGCAGTTCTTC. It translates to CASSISAGQGGNEQFF.

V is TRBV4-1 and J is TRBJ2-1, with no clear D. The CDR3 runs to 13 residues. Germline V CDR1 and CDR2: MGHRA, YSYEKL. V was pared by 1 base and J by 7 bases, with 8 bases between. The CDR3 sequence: CASSQVIVNEQFF. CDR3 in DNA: TGCGCCAGCAGCCAAGTCATAGTAAATGAGCAGTTCTTC.

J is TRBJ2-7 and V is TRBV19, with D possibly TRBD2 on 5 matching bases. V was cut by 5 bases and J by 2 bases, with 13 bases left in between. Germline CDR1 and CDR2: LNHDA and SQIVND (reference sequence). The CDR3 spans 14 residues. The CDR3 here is CASSASRGTYEQYF. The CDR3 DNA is TGTGCCAGTAGTGCTTCAAGAGGGACCTACGAGCAGTACTTC.

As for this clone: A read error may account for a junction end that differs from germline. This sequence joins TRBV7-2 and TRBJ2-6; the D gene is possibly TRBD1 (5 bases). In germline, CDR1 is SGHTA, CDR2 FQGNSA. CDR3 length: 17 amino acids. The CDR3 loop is CASSLGGGSSGANGLTF. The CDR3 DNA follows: TGTGCCAGCAGCTTAGGAGGCGGATCGTCTGGGGCCAACGGCCTGACTTTC.

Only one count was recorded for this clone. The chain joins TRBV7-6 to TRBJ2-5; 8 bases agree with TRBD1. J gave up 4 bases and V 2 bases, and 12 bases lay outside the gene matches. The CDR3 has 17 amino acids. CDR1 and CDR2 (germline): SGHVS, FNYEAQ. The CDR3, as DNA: TGTGCCAGCAGCTTATCCCTAGGGACAGGAGATCGAGAGACCCAGTACTTC. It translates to CASSLSLGTGDRETQYF.

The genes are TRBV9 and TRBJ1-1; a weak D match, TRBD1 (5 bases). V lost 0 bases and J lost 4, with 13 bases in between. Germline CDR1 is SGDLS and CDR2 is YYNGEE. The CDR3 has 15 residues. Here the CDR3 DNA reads TGTGCCAGCAGCGTAGGGGAGTGGGGGGGCACTGAAGCTTTCTTT. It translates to CASSVGEWGGTEAFF.